The 11 T cell receptor beta chains below come from one sample, sequenced in a study of blood T cell repertoires in COVID-19 (TCRdb year 2020). Libraries came from the immunoSEQ multiplex PCR assay. TCRdb took this table from immuneACCESS and kept in-frame rearrangements with V and J called. Such tables lack part of the clones; where checked against another copy, unresolved V genes explain under half of the gap, and the rest is unexplained. The sample contains about 160,000 clones, about nine tenths of them found a single time. About 4.2% of the sample goes to the ten largest clones. The sequenced sample consisted of peripheral blood. Receptor source: a woman in her sixties with active or convalescent COVID-19.

The V call is TRBV6-6, the J call TRBJ1-6; no clear D gene. V was clipped by 5 bases and J by 10 bases, with 9 bases between them. This CDR3 contains 12 residues. Germline V lookup: CDR1 MNHNY, CDR2 SVGAGI (reference sequence). The CDR3 protein is CASSASWSPLHF. CDR3 bases: TGTGCCAGCAGTGCGAGTTGGTCACCCCTCCACTTT.

The V call is TRBV4-3, the J call TRBJ1-2; D call uncertain. Deletions cut 1 base from V and 3 bases from J, with 12 bases between. This CDR3 comprises 15 residues. CDR1 is LGHNA and CDR2 is YSLEER in the germline V gene. The CDR3 region is CASSQGPSGDYGYTF. CDR3 nucleotides: TGCGCCAGCAGCCAAGGGCCGTCTGGAGACTATGGCTACACCTTC.

The chain combines TRBV25-1 with TRBJ2-7; tentative D call: TRBD1 (6 bases). CDR3 length equals 13 residues. Germline CDR1 MGHDK, CDR2 SYGVNS. With 4 bases removed from V and 5 bases from J, the gap between germline ends came to 12 bases. The CDR3 spells CASSGPTGNEQYF. CDR3 sequence (DNA): TGTGCCAGCAGTGGTCCGACAGGTAACGAGCAGTACTTC.

J is TRBJ1-5 and V is TRBV1; the table names TRBD1, a call not compared with the DNA. TRBV1 is classified as a pseudogene. The CDR3 contains 17 residues. The CDR3 here is CTSRDTGWCKSNQPQHF. The CDR3 coding sequence is TGCACCAGCAGGGATACAGGGTGGTGTAAGTCCAATCAGCCCCAGCATTTT.

The chain is built from TRBV19 and TRBJ1-4, with D unclear. The CDR3 totals 14 residues. Trimming shortened V by 5 bases and J by 0 bases, and 7 bases separated the two germline ends. Germline V lookup: CDR1 LNHDA, CDR2 SQIVND (reference sequence). Here the CDR3 reads CASSHSATNEKLFF. In nucleotides, the CDR3 is TGTGCCAGTAGTCATAGCGCAACTAATGAAAAACTGTTTTTT.

This clone was seen only a few times. The chain links TRBV25-1 to TRBJ1-4; D may be TRBD1 (6 bases). V was pared by 5 bases and J by 10 bases, with 8 bases between. The CDR3 totals 11 residues. The germline gives CDR1 MGHDK, CDR2 SYGVNS. Here the CDR3 reads CASSFRGKLFF. CDR3 coding DNA: TGTGCCAGCAGTTTCAGGGGAAAACTGTTTTTT. Complete variable domain (other parts from reference TRBV25-1 and TRBJ1-4): EADIYQTPRYLVIGTGKKITLECSQTMGHDKMYWYQQDPGMELHLIHYSYGVNSTEKGDLSSESTVSRIRTEHFPLTLESARPSHTSQYLCASSFRGKLFFGSGTQLSVL.

This chain connects TRBV2 to TRBJ1-3; the D is unclear. CDR1 SNHLY and CDR2 FYNNEI come from the germline V gene. V lost 3 bases and J 2 bases, leaving 11 bases between the germline ends. There are 15 residues in the CDR3. The CDR3 protein is CASSELSLTGNTIYF. The CDR3 DNA sequence: TGTGCCAGCAGTGAGCTGTCGCTAACTGGAAACACCATATATTTT.

The chain couples TRBV6-2 or TRBV6-3 to TRBJ2-7, with TRBD1 matching 7 bases. V lost 2 bases and J lost 1; bases outside the gene matches: 5. The CDR3 totals 15 residues. Germline V gene lookup returns CDR1 MNHEY and CDR2 SVGEGT. The CDR3 reads CASSYLGTASYEQYF. The CDR3 DNA is TGTGCCAGCAGTTACCTTGGGACAGCTTCCTACGAGCAGTACTTC.

The chain joins TRBV5-5 to TRBJ2-7; 8 bases agree with TRBD1. V trimming: 2 bases; J trimming: 0 bases; junction bases outside the gene matches: 7. The CDR3 has 16 residues. Germline CDR1 reads SGHKS; CDR2 reads YYEKEE (reference sequence). As DNA, the CDR3 is TGTGCCAGCAGCTTAGACAGGGGCGACAGCTCCTACGAGCAGTACTTC. It is translated as CASSLDRGDSSYEQYF.

The chain employs TRBV18 and TRBJ2-3; no clear D gene. V lost 3 bases, J lost 0 bases, and 16 bases lay in between. Germline V lookup: CDR1 KGHSH, CDR2 LQKENI. The CDR3 is 17 residues long. The CDR3 coding sequence is TGTGCCAGCTCACCCTCCGGTTTCTTAACTAGCACAGATACGCAGTATTTT. Protein sequence: CASSPSGFLTSTDTQYF. The full variable domain, with the rest looked up from reference TRBV18 and TRBJ2-3, is NAGVMQNPRHLVRRRGQEARLRCSPMKGHSHVYWYRQLPEEGLKFMVYLQKENIIDESGMPKERFSAEFPKEGPSILRIQQVVRGDSAAYFCASSPSGFLTSTDTQYFGPGTRLTVL.

The chain employs TRBV7-2 and TRBJ1-2; D not resolved. V lost 1 base, J lost 0 bases, and 6 bases lay in between. The CDR3 totals 14 residues. The germline gives CDR1 SGHTA, CDR2 FQGNSA. The CDR3 DNA follows: TGTGCCAGCAGCTTAGATATAGCTAACTATGGCTACACCTTC. Translating gives CASSLDIANYGYTF.